This T cell receptor beta chain emerged from a study of blood T cell repertoires in COVID-19. The repertoire was sequenced with immunoSEQ multiplex PCR; TCRdb's copy has only in-frame clones and lacks some. This table has 150,000 to 200,000 clones, approximately 86% appearing once. Sequenced input: peripheral blood. This clonotype was sampled from a woman aged 80 or over with active or convalescent COVID-19.

The CDR3 loop reads CASSRGGGTEAFF. The DNA of the CDR3 is TGTGCCAGCAGCCGAGGGGGGGGAACTGAAGCTTTCTTT. The chain uses TRBV6-5 and TRBJ1-1, with D tentatively TRBD1 (6 bases). The V gene's germline CDR1 is MNHEY and CDR2 SVGAGI. Trimming took 6 bases from V and 5 from J, leaving 13 bases between them. This CDR3 has 13 amino acids.